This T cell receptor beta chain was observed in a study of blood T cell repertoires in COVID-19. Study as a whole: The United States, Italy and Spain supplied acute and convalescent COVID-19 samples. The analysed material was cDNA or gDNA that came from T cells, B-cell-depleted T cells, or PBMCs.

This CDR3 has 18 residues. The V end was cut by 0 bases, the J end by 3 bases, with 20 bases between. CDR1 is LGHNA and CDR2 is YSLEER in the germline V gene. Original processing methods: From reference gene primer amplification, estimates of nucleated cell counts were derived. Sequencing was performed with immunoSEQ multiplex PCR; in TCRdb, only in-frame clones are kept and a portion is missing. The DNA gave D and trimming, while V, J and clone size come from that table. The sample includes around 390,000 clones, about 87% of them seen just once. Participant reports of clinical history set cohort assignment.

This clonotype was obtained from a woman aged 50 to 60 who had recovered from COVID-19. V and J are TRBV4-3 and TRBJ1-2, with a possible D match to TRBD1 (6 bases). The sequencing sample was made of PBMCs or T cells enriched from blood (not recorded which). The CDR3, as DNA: TGCGCCAGCAGCCAAGATCCCCGCGGCAGGGGAGAACACTATGGCTACACCTTC. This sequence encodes CASSQDPRGRGEHYGYTF.